A single TCR beta chain is shown here with its context. No antigen is known for it. The data stem from a study of CD8 T cell repertoires and HIV-1 epitope variants. Overall study findings and caveats: This assay reports beta chains of antigen-expanded cells, not T cell function.

The method was immunoSEQ multiplex PCR; TCRdb's version includes in-frame clones alone and lacks a portion of them. The sample has a few thousand clones, 60% to 80% seen once. J lost 1 base, V lost 6 bases, and 7 bases had no gene match. The CDR3 spans 15 residues. CDR1 and CDR2 from the germline V gene are KGHSH and LQKENI. This chain joins TRBV18 and TRBJ1-1, with 8 bases fitting TRBD1. The TCR originated in a male donor with HIV. The sequenced sample consisted of cultured CD8+ T cells derived from PBMCs. The CDR3 region has the DNA TGTGCCAGCTCTCTAGGACAGGGACAGAACACTGAAGCTTTCTTT. It encodes CASSLGQGQNTEAFF.